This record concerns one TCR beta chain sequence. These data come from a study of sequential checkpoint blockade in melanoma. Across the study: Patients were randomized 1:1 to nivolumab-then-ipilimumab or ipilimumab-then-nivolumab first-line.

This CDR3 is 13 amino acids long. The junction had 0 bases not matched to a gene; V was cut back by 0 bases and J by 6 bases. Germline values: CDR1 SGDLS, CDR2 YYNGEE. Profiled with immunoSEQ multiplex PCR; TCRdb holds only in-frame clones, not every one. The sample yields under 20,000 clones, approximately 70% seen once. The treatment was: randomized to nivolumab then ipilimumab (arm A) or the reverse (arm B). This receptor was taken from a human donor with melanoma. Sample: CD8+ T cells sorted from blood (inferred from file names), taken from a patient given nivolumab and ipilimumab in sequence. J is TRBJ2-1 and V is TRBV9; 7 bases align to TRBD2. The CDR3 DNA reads TGTGCCAGCAGCGTAGGGACTAGCAATGAGCAGTTCTTC. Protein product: CASSVGTSNEQFF.